Listed below are T cell receptor beta chains from one sample, sequenced in a study of Ad26.COV2.S vaccination and SARS-CoV-2 variants. Sequenced by immunoSEQ multiplex PCR; TCRdb stores in-frame clones only, minus some. Of about 350,000 clones in the sample, about 91% were seen once. This specimen was peripheral blood, taken after recovery from COVID-19. Every receptor here comes from a human donor who had recovered from COVID-19. CDR3s include the opening cysteine and the closing phenylalanine or tryptophan. D genes are given only for firm matches. Only some rows state a clone size, as once, few, many or a class for expanded clones.

v_call,d_call,clone_size,j_call,cdr3_nt,cdr3_aa
TRBV4-3,-,-,TRBJ2-1,TGCGCCAGCAGCCAGGCTTACCGTGGGCATGAGCAGTTCTTC,CASSQAYRGHEQFF
TRBV6-5,-,-,TRBJ1-3,TGTGCCGTTAGGGACTCTGGAAACACCATATATTTT,CAVRDSGNTIYF
TRBV2,-,-,TRBJ1-1,TGTGCCAGCAGTAGACAGCAGAACACTGAAGCTTTCTTT,CASSRQQNTEAFF
TRBV6-5,-,-,TRBJ2-2,TGTGCCAGCAGTTACCGTACCGGGGAGCTGTTTTTT,CASSYRTGELFF
TRBV13,TRBD1,-,TRBJ1-1,TGTGCCAGCAGCGAGACGTACAGGGGAGGGACTGAAGCTTTCTTT,CASSETYRGGTEAFF
TRBV9,-,-,TRBJ2-6,TGTGCCAGCAGCGTAGTCTCTCCCTCTGGGGCCAACGTCCTGACTTTC,CASSVVSPSGANVLTF
TRBV29-1,-,once,TRBJ1-5,TGCAGCGTCCTGATCCGAAATCAGCCCCAGCATTTT,CSVLIRNQPQHF
TRBV12-5,TRBD1,-,TRBJ1-1,TGTGCTAGTGGTGCGTCCTTGACAGGGGGGAACACTGAAGCTTTCTTT,CASGASLTGGNTEAFF
TRBV6-5,TRBD1,-,TRBJ2-5,TGTGCCAGCAGTCCCAGGACAGGCGCGGAGACCCAGTACTTC,CASSPRTGAETQYF
TRBV2,-,-,TRBJ1-2,TGTGCCAGCAGTGAGGCGCAGAACTATGGCTACACCTTC,CASSEAQNYGYTF
TRBV7-2,-,-,TRBJ1-1,TGTGCCAGCAGCTGGGTCACCCGATCGAACACTGAAGCTTTCTTT,CASSWVTRSNTEAFF
TRBV5-4,TRBD2,-,TRBJ2-7,TGTGCCAGCAGCTTGGAACTAGCGGGGGTCGAGCAGTACTTC,CASSLELAGVEQYF
TRBV7-2,-,-,TRBJ1-1,TGTGCCAGCCTCCTTCTCCGGGCGGTGAACACTGAAGCTTTCTTT,CASLLLRAVNTEAFF
TRBV7-7,-,once,TRBJ2-1,TGTGCTAGCAGCTCCGGGGGTGAATACAATGAGCAGTTCTTC,CASSSGGEYNEQFF
TRBV4-1,-,-,TRBJ1-1,TGCGCCAGCAGCCAAGCAAAAGAGGTGAACACTGAAGCTTTCTTT,CASSQAKEVNTEAFF
TRBV27,TRBD1,-,TRBJ2-3,TGTGCCAGCAGTTTCACAGGGGTCAACACAGATACGCAGTATTTT,CASSFTGVNTDTQYF
TRBV27,-,-,TRBJ2-3,TGTGCCAGCAGTTTAGGAGTCCGGGGGGATACGCAGTATTTT,CASSLGVRGDTQYF
TRBV5-4,-,once,TRBJ2-7,TGTGCCACATCCCTCTACCAGCTGGCAGGACGATCCACCGAGCAGTACTTC,CATSLYQLAGRSTEQYF
TRBV27,TRBD2,-,TRBJ2-1,TGTGCCAGCAGTCTTATTCCGGGACTAGCTGACTACAATGAGCAGTTCTTC,CASSLIPGLADYNEQFF
TRBV12-5,-,-,TRBJ2-7,TGTGCTAGTGGACAGACAGGTGTTTACGAGCAGTACTTC,CASGQTGVYEQYF